These 5 T cell receptor beta chains share one sample of origin, sequenced in a study of shared clonotypes between healthy human individuals. The data were produced by immunoSEQ multiplex PCR, yet TCRdb's version contains in-frame clones alone and is incomplete. Of some 1 million clones in the sample, under 80% were seen once. The sample comprised memory CD4+ T cells sorted from blood. Subset reported: CD45RA-negative fraction. Receptors were obtained from a young man in good health.

The rearrangement uses TRBV10-3 and TRBJ2-3; D may be TRBD1 (5 bases). Germline values: CDR1 ENHRY, CDR2 SYGVKD. V dropped 3 bases and J dropped 4 bases, with 8 bases sitting between them. CDR3 size: 13 residues. CDR3 DNA sequence: TGTGCCATCAGTGACCCAGGGCCAGATACGCAGTATTTT. Encoded protein: CAISDPGPDTQYF.

V gene TRBV14 combines with J gene TRBJ2-5, with D possibly being TRBD1 (6 bases). V was pared by 2 bases and J by 1 base, with 17 bases between. The CDR3 sequence is 17 residues long. Germline values: CDR1 SGHDN, CDR2 FVKESK. DNA of the CDR3: TGTGCCAGCAGCCAATCCTCCTTTTTAGGGGGCCAAGAGACCCAGTACTTC. This encodes CASSQSSFLGGQETQYF.

This clone was picked up a small number of times. The chain links TRBV5-8 to TRBJ1-6, with 7 bases identical to TRBD1. V shed 3 bases and J 14 bases; nucleotides not matched to a gene: 14. The germline gives CDR1 SGHTS, CDR2 YDEGEE. The CDR3 length is 15 residues. The CDR3 protein is CASSWAGTAGEALHF. Here the CDR3 DNA reads TGTGCCAGCAGCTGGGCGGGGACAGCGGGTGAAGCCCTCCACTTT.

CDR3 DNA sequence: TGTGCCATCAGTGAGTCGAAAGGCGCCTATAATTCACCCCTCCACTTT. Translating gives CAISESKGAYNSPLHF. The gene calls are TRBV10-3 and TRBJ1-6; D gene uncertain. Germline V gene sequence: CDR1 ENHRY, CDR2 SYGVKD. Trimming removed 0 bases at V and 2 bases at J, with 8 bases between. This CDR3 is 16 amino acids long.

The chain uses TRBV19 and TRBJ1-4, with D possibly being TRBD1 (5 bases). Trimming removed 4 bases at V and 7 bases at J, with 13 bases between. The CDR3 is made up of 14 amino acids. Germline V lookup: CDR1 LNHDA, CDR2 SQIVND (reference sequence). The CDR3 DNA follows: TGTGCCAGTAGTAATCGGCAGGGAGGTGAAAAACTGTTTTTT. Its protein product is CASSNRQGGEKLFF. Based on the CDR3 plus reference TRBV19 and TRBJ1-4, the full variable domain is DGGITQSPKYLFRKEGQNVTLSCEQNLNHDAMYWYRQDPGQGLRLIYYSQIVNDFQKGDIAEGYSVSREKKESFPLTVTSAQKNPTAFYLCASSNRQGGEKLFFGSGTQLSVL.